The 23 T cell receptor beta chains presented below share a single source sample, sequenced in a study of cytomegalovirus exposure and HLA in healthy donors. The PCR contained 60 Vbeta and 13 Jbeta primers. Measured with immunoSEQ multiplex PCR; TCRdb has only the in-frame clones, and not every one. This table holds 87,000 or so clones, 64% found once. The specimen was PBMCs. These receptors were taken from a man aged 55 to 69 in good health and CMV-seronegative.

This clone was seen a few times. V is TRBV9 and J is TRBJ1-1; D gene ambiguous. This CDR3 comprises 13 residues. Per the germline V gene, CDR1 is SGDLS and CDR2 is YYNGEE. Between the trimmed V and J ends, which lost 0 bases and 6 bases, there was a span of 9 bases. CDR3 in DNA: TGTGCCAGCAGCGTAGAGCCGGTCGCTGAAGCTTTCTTT. Amino acids: CASSVEPVAEAFF.

This clone was seen only a few times. The chain has TRBV9 and TRBJ2-1; the D gene is possibly TRBD2 (6 bases). The ends were cut back, 0 bases at V and 8 bases at J, with 9 bases in the middle. Germline V CDR1 and CDR2: SGDLS, YYNGEE. CDR3 size: 13 residues. The CDR3 bases are TGTGCCAGCAGCGTAGGGGCTAGCGATGAGCAGTTCTTC. This gives the protein CASSVGASDEQFF.

This clone was seen only a few times. The chain links TRBV5-6 to TRBJ1-4; perhaps TRBD1 as D (6 bases). Germline V gives CDR1 SGHDT, CDR2 YYEEEE. The CDR3 extends over 17 amino acids. The germline V and J ends were trimmed by 0 bases and 5 bases, with 17 bases remaining between them. CDR3 in amino acids: CASSLGVRGGRNEKLFF. The CDR3 coding sequence is TGTGCCAGCAGCTTGGGGGTCAGGGGAGGGAGGAATGAAAAACTGTTTTTT.

This clone occurred a few times. The chain recombines TRBV19 with TRBJ1-2; a possible D gene is TRBD1 (6 bases). Trimming shortened V by 7 bases and J by 7 bases, and 13 bases separated the two germline ends. The length of the CDR3 is 12 residues. The germline V gene encodes CDR1 LNHDA and CDR2 SQIVND (reference sequence). CDR3 bases: TGTGCCAGTAACCTACAGGGTGGTGGCTACACCTTC. Protein product: CASNLQGGGYTF.

This clone appeared once. The chain combines TRBV2 with TRBJ1-1; D is uncertain. This CDR3 spans 12 amino acids. Trimming stripped 5 bases from V and 10 bases from J, with 14 bases between. CDR1 is SNHLY and CDR2 is FYNNEI in the germline V gene. The CDR3 loop is CASSFTELLAFF. The CDR3 DNA is TGTGCCAGCAGTTTTACGGAGCTCTTAGCTTTCTTT.

The rearrangement uses TRBV9 and TRBJ2-5; 10 nucleotides match TRBD2. J lost 4 bases, V lost 0 bases, and 15 bases had no gene match. CDR3 length: 19 amino acids. Germline V CDR1 and CDR2: SGDLS, YYNGEE. The CDR3 DNA reads TGTGCCAGCAGCGTAGGTCCAGCCACCCTAGCGGGAGAAGGAGAGACCCAGTACTTC. Translated: CASSVGPATLAGEGETQYF.

This chain uses TRBV5-5 with TRBJ2-1, with 13 nucleotides matching TRBD2. This CDR3 is 16 amino acids long. V was pared by 4 bases and J by 2 bases, with 3 bases of the junction left unmatched. Germline CDR1 reads SGHKS; CDR2 reads YYEKEE (reference sequence). CDR3 DNA: TGTGCCAGCAGCGGGGGACTAGCGGGAACCTACAATGAGCAGTTCTTC. Translated: CASSGGLAGTYNEQFF. Variable domain in full (rest from reference TRBV5-5 and TRBJ2-1): DAGVTQSPTHLIKTRGQQVTLRCSPISGHKSVSWYQQVLGQGPQFIFQYYEKEERGRGNFPDRFSARQFPNYSSELNVNALLLGDSALYLCASSGGLAGTYNEQFFGPGTRLTVL.

CDR3 region: CASSFYQRRGEAFF. The CDR3, as DNA: TGTGCCAGCAGCTTTTATCAACGCAGGGGTGAAGCTTTCTTT. The chain recombines TRBV5-6 with TRBJ1-1; D may be TRBD1 (6 bases). The CDR3 extends over 14 amino acids. Germline V gene data show CDR1 as SGHDT and CDR2 as YYEEEE. The V gene lost 2 bases and the J gene lost 7 bases, with 15 bases spanning the gap.

The V gene is TRBV28, the J gene TRBJ2-5; no definite D call. The CDR3 is 12 residues long. Trimming took off 3 bases at V and 5 bases at J, with 7 bases between the two ends. The V gene's germline CDR1 is MDHEN and CDR2 SYDVKM. In DNA form, the CDR3 reads TGTGCCAGCAGTTTCGGTTTTGAGACCCAGTACTTC. It encodes CASSFGFETQYF.

This sequence joins TRBV11-2 and TRBJ2-4; 7 bases are shared with TRBD1. The V gene's germline CDR1 is SGHAT and CDR2 FQNNGV. V lost 5 bases, J lost 3 bases, and 7 bases stayed unmatched. This CDR3 comprises 15 residues. The CDR3 sequence: CASSPTGVYKNIQYF. Written as DNA, the CDR3 is TGTGCCAGCAGCCCAACAGGGGTCTACAAAAACATTCAGTACTTC.

In regard to this clone: This CDR3 is also generated by other DNA sequences in the sample. V gene TRBV18 combines with J gene TRBJ1-4; D is unresolved. The V and J ends lost 4 bases and 5 bases respectively, with 8 bases between them. The CDR3 contains 13 residues. The germline CDR1 and CDR2 sequences are KGHSH and LQKENI. The CDR3 loop reads CASSLGGNEKLFF. DNA for the CDR3: TGTGCCAGCTCACTAGGAGGGAATGAAAAACTGTTTTTT.

This clone showed up just a few times. This sequence joins TRBV6-5 and TRBJ1-5; TRBD1 is a possible D gene (5 bases). The CDR3 contains 15 residues. Deletions cut 6 bases from V and 0 bases from J, with 12 bases between. Per germline, CDR1 MNHEY and CDR2 SVGAGI. The CDR3 DNA sequence: TGTGCCAGCAGCTCTGACGACAGTAGCAATCAGCCCCAGCATTTT. This codes for CASSSDDSSNQPQHF.

Here the CDR3 reads CASMPDGGGGGELFF. The CDR3 region has the DNA TGTGCCAGCATGCCGGATGGGGGGGGAGGCGGGGAGCTGTTTTTT. The chain recombines TRBV7-6 with TRBJ2-2; 7 bases match TRBD2. Germline CDR1 and CDR2: SGHVS and FNYEAQ. The trim removed 7 bases at V and 7 bases at J, leaving 12 bases unmatched. The CDR3 runs 15 residues.

The rearrangement links TRBV5-4 to TRBJ2-2; weak D call: TRBD2 (5 bases). V lost 4 bases to trimming and J lost 5 bases, with 15 bases between them. Germline CDR1 and CDR2: SGHNT and YYREEE (reference sequence). The CDR3 is made up of 15 amino acids. The CDR3 DNA is TGTGCCAGCAGCACACAGAACGGGGAGACCGGGGAGCTGTTTTTT. Translation gives CASSTQNGETGELFF.

V is TRBV28 and J is TRBJ1-6; D remains unclear. The CDR3 consists of 19 residues. V was cut by 1 base and J by 0 bases, with 16 bases left in between. CDR1 and CDR2 (germline): MDHEN, SYDVKM. CDR3 protein: CASSLYPGNKNSYNSPLHF. The CDR3 nucleotides read TGTGCCAGCAGTTTATACCCGGGGAATAAAAACTCCTATAATTCACCCCTCCACTTT.

This chain connects TRBV7-2 to TRBJ2-1; D unresolved. The length of the CDR3 is 15 residues. V was cut by 3 bases and J by 0 bases, with 9 bases left in between. Per germline, CDR1 SGHTA and CDR2 FQGNSA. The CDR3 loop is CASSLSENSYNEQFF. The CDR3 region has the DNA TGTGCCAGCAGCTTGAGCGAGAACTCCTACAATGAGCAGTTCTTC.

This chain links TRBV5-1 with TRBJ2-1; D gene ambiguous. Trimming took off 3 bases at V and 15 bases at J, with 16 bases between the two ends. The CDR3 runs 12 residues. In germline, CDR1 is SGHRS, CDR2 YFSETQ. The CDR3 nucleotides are TGCGCCAGCAGCTGGGCCGAGACCCAACCGTTCTTC. Translated, it gives CASSWAETQPFF.

This sequence joins TRBV18 and TRBJ1-2; possibly TRBD1 for D (6 bases). V lost 0 bases, J lost 8 bases, and 16 bases lay in between. Germline loops: CDR1 KGHSH, CDR2 LQKENI. The CDR3 extends over 15 amino acids. The CDR3 here is CASSPPVHRAGGYTF. Written as DNA, the CDR3 is TGTGCCAGCTCACCACCGGTACACAGGGCTGGCGGCTACACCTTC.

The J gene is TRBJ1-3, the V gene TRBV6-5; maybe TRBD1 (6 bases). Germline CDR1 MNHEY, CDR2 SVGAGI. V lost 0 bases and J 7 bases, leaving 13 bases between the germline ends. The length of the CDR3 is 15 residues. The CDR3 DNA follows: TGTGCCAGCAGTTACTCCGGCGTGCAGGGGAACACCATATATTTT. Its translation is CASSYSGVQGNTIYF.

CDR3 nucleotides: TGTGCCAGCAGCTTGGGGGACAGGGGTAGGGAGACCCAGTACTTC. Its translation: CASSLGDRGRETQYF. This rearrangement joins TRBV5-4 to TRBJ2-5; TRBD1 matches 10 bases. V was clipped by 0 bases and J by 5 bases; unmatched bases: 4. The CDR3 length is 15 residues. Germline CDR1 SGHNT, CDR2 YYREEE (reference sequence).

The gene calls are TRBV5-4 and TRBJ1-2; TRBD1 might be the D (6 bases). The CDR3 loop spans 16 amino acids. Germline CDR1 is SGHNT and CDR2 is YYREEE (reference sequence). The V and J ends lost 2 bases and 3 bases respectively, with 17 bases between them. CDR3 in DNA: TGTGCCAGCAGCTTACGGCAGGGGCGGTATGACTATGGCTACACCTTC. The encoded protein is CASSLRQGRYDYGYTF.

V usage is TRBV7-2 and J usage is TRBJ2-5, with D possibly TRBD2 on 5 matching bases. The end of the DNA aligns better with TRBJ2-7, so the J call may be wrong. Germline assignment: CDR1 SGHTA and CDR2 FQGNSA. The length of the CDR3 is 15 residues. As DNA, the CDR3 is TGTGCCAGCAGCCGCATCGAGGGTTTAACCTACGAGCAGTACTTC. It specifies CASSRIEGLTYEQYF.

Only a few counts were recorded for this clone. This chain connects TRBV5-1 to TRBJ2-5; 10 bases line up with TRBD2. The CDR3 has 16 residues. V gave up 0 bases and J gave up 2 bases; unmatched junction bases: 4. Germline CDR1 reads SGHRS; CDR2 reads YFSETQ. The CDR3 nucleotides read TGCGCCAGCAGCTTGGCCCTAGCGGGGGAGCAAGAGACCCAGTACTTC. Translating it yields CASSLALAGEQETQYF. Filled out from reference TRBV5-1 and TRBJ2-5, the complete variable domain reads KAGVTQTPRYLIKTRGQQVTLSCSPISGHRSVSWYQQTPGQGLQFLFEYFSETQRNKGNFPGRFSGRQFSNSRSEMNVSTLELGDSALYLCASSLALAGEQETQYFGPGTRLLVL.